The sequence of this T cell receptor (beta chain) was determined in a study of T cells in lung cancer brain metastases. Study-wide context: Most patients, about 90% of the roughly 20, got no therapy between primary and metastasis resection. Study-wide results and caveats: Paired primaries held more unique productive clones than brain metastases (median about 4,500 versus 1,500). Most clones were lesion-specific, with limited overlap between paired lesions (Morisita approximately 0.24).

Clones were read by immunoSEQ multiplex PCR, and TCRdb kept only the in-frame ones, dropping some. The sample has a few thousand clones; roughly 91% are singletons. Notes on this clone: Its antigen is currently unknown.

The TCR comes from a man in his 70s with non-small cell lung cancer. The specimen sequenced was tumor tissue from the primary lung tumor.

The CDR3 nucleotides are TGTGCCAGCAGCTTAGGTCGGACAACAAACACTGAAGCTTTCTTT. Translated: CASSLGRTTNTEAFF. The chain joins TRBV7-2 to TRBJ1-1; D is perhaps TRBD1 (5 bases). The germline V gene has CDR1 SGHTA and CDR2 FQGNSA. Trimming cost V 1 base and J 2 bases, with 11 bases left between them. The CDR3 has 15 amino acids.